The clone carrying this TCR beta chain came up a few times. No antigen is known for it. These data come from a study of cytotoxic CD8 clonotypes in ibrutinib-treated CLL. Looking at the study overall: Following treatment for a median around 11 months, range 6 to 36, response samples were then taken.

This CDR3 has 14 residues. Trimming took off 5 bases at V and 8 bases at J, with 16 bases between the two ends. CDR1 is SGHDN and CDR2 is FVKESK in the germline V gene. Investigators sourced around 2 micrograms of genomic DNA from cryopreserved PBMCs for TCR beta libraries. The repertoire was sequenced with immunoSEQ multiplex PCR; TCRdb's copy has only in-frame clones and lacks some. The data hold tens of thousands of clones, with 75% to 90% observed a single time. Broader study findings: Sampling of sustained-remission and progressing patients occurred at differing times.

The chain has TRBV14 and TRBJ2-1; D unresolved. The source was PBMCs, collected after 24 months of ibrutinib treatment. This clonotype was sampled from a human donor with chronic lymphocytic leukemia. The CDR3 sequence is CASSGKSFSHEQFF. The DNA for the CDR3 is TGTGCCAGCAGCGGGAAGAGCTTCAGTCATGAGCAGTTCTTC.